Below, 21 T cell receptor beta chains from the same sample are listed, as sequenced in a study of CD8+ T cells in alopecia areata. The authors extracted RNA and reverse transcribed it into cDNA as the sequencing template. Libraries were prepared by immunoSEQ multiplex PCR; TCRdb keeps only in-frame clonotypes and omits some of them. The repertoire consists of roughly 120,000 clones, none detected only once. The sequenced sample consisted of lesional skin. These receptors came from a C3H/HeJ mouse with alopecia areata. MHC haplotype: H2-k.

This clone has a handful of counts. Mouse gene names and germline throughout. The CDR3 loop is CASSDRGRGTEVFF. Incomplete CDR3 DNA: TGTGCCAGCAGTGACAGGGGGCGGGGCACA. The chain couples TRBV13-3 to TRBJ1-1; 8 bases align to TRBD1. The CDR3 end is not reached by the read, which stops 4 residues before it; the germline J gene fills it in. V lost 2 bases, J lost 4 bases, and 4 bases stayed unmatched. The CDR3 totals 14 residues. CDR1 is NNHDY, CDR2 SYVADS, per germline.

This clone was recorded many times. Gene names are the mouse ones. With the read ending 4 residues before the CDR3 end, the germline J gene is used to fill in that end. The chain has TRBV13-3 and TRBJ2-5; D possibly corresponds to TRBD2 (5 bases). Trimming took off 6 bases at V and 2 bases at J, with 10 bases between the two ends. The CDR3 has 13 residues. The V gene's germline CDR1 is NNHDY and CDR2 SYVADS. CDR3 loop: CASKSDFQDTQYF. The CDR3 bases that were read are TGTGCCAGCAAATCGGACTTCCAAGAC.

As regards this clone: Mouse gene names apply. Read sequence stops 4 residues before the CDR3 end, and the germline J gene provides the missing end. V usage is TRBV13-3 and J usage is TRBJ2-5; 7 bases map to TRBD1. The germline CDR1 and CDR2 sequences are NNHDY and SYVADS. This CDR3 spans 12 amino acids. The CDR3 loop reads CASAGRGDTQYF. Incomplete CDR3 DNA: TGTGCCAGCGCTGGCAGGGGGGAC.

This clone occurred a few times. Gene names and germline match the mouse. The missing CDR3 end, 4 residues past where the read stops, is filled in from the germline J gene. V and J are TRBV13-2 and TRBJ2-1; 8 nucleotides agree with TRBD2. CDR1 and CDR2 from the germline V gene are NNHNN and SYGAGS (reference sequence). With 4 bases clipped from V and 1 base from J, the junction kept 4 bases outside the gene matches. The CDR3 is 15 residues long. CDR3: CASGPNWGNYAEQFF. The part of the CDR3 DNA that was read is TGTGCCAGCGGTCCGAACTGGGGGAACTATGCT.

For this clone: Gene names are the mouse ones. The CDR3 end lies 4 residues beyond the end of the read and is filled in from the germline J gene. The genes are TRBV13-3 and TRBJ1-1; 9 nucleotides agree with TRBD1. The CDR3 has 15 residues. Germline-derived CDR1 and CDR2 are NNHDY and SYVADS. Trimming removed 0 bases from V and 4 bases from J; junction bases left unmatched: 4. Partial CDR3 DNA: TGTGCCAGCAGTGATGGGGGACAGGGTACCACA. This gives the protein CASSDGGQGTT. The whole CDR3 reads CASSDGGQGTTEVFF.

This clone occurred a few times. Gene names and germline match the mouse. The CDR3 end falls 4 residues outside the read, so it is completed with the germline J gene. The chain is built from TRBV13-3 and TRBJ2-3; TRBD2 agrees at 12 bases. Germline CDR1 is NNHDY and CDR2 is SYVADS. V was pared by 6 bases and J by 1 base, with 6 bases of the junction left unmatched. The CDR3 covers 16 residues. CDR3 DNA, as far as it was read: TGTGCCAGCATCGACTGGGGGGGCGGAGGTGCAGAA. Amino acids: CASIDWGGGGAE. The CDR3 as a whole reads CASIDWGGGGAETLYF.

Comment on this clone: Gene names and germline match the mouse. The sequenced fragment ends 4 residues before the CDR3 boundary, so the rest is inferred from the germline J gene. The chain carries TRBV17 and TRBJ2-3, with 10 bases fitting TRBD2. The CDR3 consists of 13 residues. Germline CDR1 and CDR2: MNHDT and YYDKIL. Partial CDR3 DNA: TGTGCTAGCTCCGGACTGGGGGTAGAA. Translated, it gives CASSGLGVE. In full, the CDR3 is CASSGLGVETLYF.

This clone was seen a handful of times. Germline and genes here are mouse. The read falls 4 residues short of the CDR3 end, and the missing part is taken from the germline J gene. J is TRBJ1-1 and V is TRBV19; a possible D gene is TRBD1 (6 bases). This CDR3 contains 15 residues. The germline gives CDR1 FNHDT, CDR2 SITEND (reference sequence). The covered CDR3 bases are TGTGCCAGCAGTATAGATCCGGGTGCGGACAGA. Translated, it gives CASSIDPGADR. The CDR3 reads in full as CASSIDPGADREVFF.

This clone has a handful of counts. Genes and germline come from the mouse. Read data end 4 residues before the CDR3 end; the end is taken from the germline J gene. The V call is TRBV13-3, the J call TRBJ2-1, with 7 bases lining up with TRBD1. CDR3 size: 13 residues. With 4 bases clipped from V and 5 bases from J, the junction kept 3 bases outside the gene matches. Germline V lookup: CDR1 NNHDY, CDR2 SYVADS. CDR3 bases read: TGTGCCAGCAGTAAAGACAGGGATGCT. It is translated as CASSKDRDA. The entire CDR3 protein is CASSKDRDAEQFF.

The sample holds many counts of this clone. Here the gene names and germline are mouse. The sequence runs out 4 residues before the end of the CDR3; the remainder is reconstructed from the germline J gene. V and J are TRBV13-3 and TRBJ1-2; 8 nucleotides line up with TRBD1. The CDR3 consists of 12 residues. The V and J ends lost 7 bases and 3 bases, in that order; junction bases with no gene match: 2. Germline V gives CDR1 NNHDY, CDR2 SYVADS. The CDR3 sequence: CASAGGDSDYTF. CDR3 bases read: TGTGCCAGCGCAGGGGGCGACTCC.

As for this clone: Germline and genes: mouse. Sequencing ends 4 residues short of the CDR3 end; the germline J gene provides the rest. In the same sample, other DNA sequences code for this CDR3. This rearrangement joins TRBV13-3 to TRBJ2-1; 10 bases are a match to TRBD1. With 5 bases clipped from V and 4 bases from J, the junction kept 3 bases outside the gene matches. The CDR3 has 14 residues. Germline CDR1 reads NNHDY; CDR2 reads SYVADS. Partial CDR3 DNA: TGTGCCAGCAGAGGGGACAGGGGATATGCT. Translation gives CASRGDRGYA. In full, the CDR3 reads CASRGDRGYAEQFF.

Remarks on this clone: Genes and germline are mouse. With the read ending 4 residues before the CDR3 end, the germline J gene is used to fill in that end. The chain couples TRBV13-3 to TRBJ2-4; the match to TRBD2 covers 8 bases. Losses at the gene ends were 3 bases for V and 2 bases for J; bases not matched to a gene: 5. Germline CDR1 NNHDY, CDR2 SYVADS. CDR3 size: 15 residues. The sequenced part of the CDR3 DNA is TGTGCCAGCAGTGGCCTGGGGGGAGCTCAAAAC. It yields the protein CASSGLGGAQN. The full CDR3 is CASSGLGGAQNTLYF.

A note on this clone: DNA and listed protein disagree at residue 11, so the protein shown here was translated from the DNA. The listed genes are named as in mouse. The missing CDR3 end, 3 residues past where the read stops, is filled in from the germline J gene. This chain joins TRBV13-3 and TRBJ1-6; TRBD1 aligns across 8 bases. TRBJ1-6 falls under the ORF class, with uncertain function. The length of the CDR3 is 14 residues. The germline V gene encodes CDR1 NNHDY and CDR2 SYVADS. After removal of 3 bases from V and 8 bases from J, the junction contained 4 bases not matched to a gene. The CDR3 is CASSADRGDSPLYF. CDR3 bases read: TGTGCCAGCAGTGCTGACAGGGGAGATTCGCCC.

This clone was observed a handful of times. The germline and genes are mouse ones. Sequencing ends 4 residues short of the CDR3 end; the germline J gene provides the rest. The chain combines TRBV13-2 with TRBJ2-5; the D gene is possibly TRBD1 (5 bases). Trimming took off 6 bases at V and 0 bases at J, with 11 bases between the two ends. The CDR3 totals 14 residues. CDR1 NNHNN and CDR2 SYGAGS come from the germline V gene (reference sequence). CDR3 region: CASAQTVNQDTQYF. CDR3 DNA (partial): TGTGCCAGCGCCCAGACAGTTAACCAAGAC.

About this clone itself: Gene names are mouse gene names. CDR3 amino acids: CTCSAEGWGSSYEQYF. CDR3 bases read: TGCACCTGCAGTGCAGAAGGCTGGGGGAGCTCCTAT. This chain links TRBV1 with TRBJ2-7, with 7 nucleotides matching TRBD2. The read stops 4 residues short of the end of the CDR3; the missing end is completed from the germline J gene. There are 16 residues in the CDR3. V trimming: 0 bases; J trimming: 0 bases; junction bases outside the gene matches: 5. Per germline, CDR1 NSQYPW and CDR2 LRSPGD (reference sequence).

With respect to this clone: Mouse gene names and germline throughout. From the germline J gene comes the end of the CDR3, since the read stops 4 residues before it. The chain has TRBV5 and TRBJ2-1; 9 bases are shared with TRBD2. V shed 1 base, J shed 1 base, and the junction held 2 bases outside the gene matches. The CDR3 is 16 residues long. The germline V gene has CDR1 LGHNA and CDR2 YNLKQL (reference sequence). This CDR3 reads CASSQVDWGNYAEQFF. The sequenced part of the CDR3 DNA is TGTGCCAGCAGCCAAGTTGACTGGGGGAACTATGCT.

In regard to this clone: Gene names denote mouse genes. The read is 4 residues too short to cover the CDR3 end, so that end is filled in from the germline J gene. J is TRBJ2-3 and V is TRBV1; D gene unclear. This CDR3 comprises 16 residues. The germline V gene encodes CDR1 NSQYPW and CDR2 LRSPGD (reference sequence). Trimming shortened V by 0 bases and J by 0 bases, and 10 bases separated the two germline ends. CDR3 bases read: TGCACCTGCAGTGCAGATGACTTCTCTAGTGCAGAA. This translates into CTCSADDFSSAE. The CDR3, in full, reads CTCSADDFSSAETLYF. The variable domain in full, with the rest retrieved from reference TRBV1 and TRBJ2-3, is VTLLEQNPRWRLVPRGQAVNLRCILKNSQYPWMSWYQQDLQKQLQWLFTLRSPGDKEVKSLPGADYLATRVTDTELRLQVANMSQGRTLYCTCSADDFSSAETLYFGSGTRLTVL.

As concerns this clone: Mouse names are used for the genes. The CDR3 extends 4 residues past the end of the read, so its final part is completed from the germline J gene. The J gene is TRBJ2-4, the V gene TRBV13-3; 9 bases map to TRBD2. The germline V gene encodes CDR1 NNHDY and CDR2 SYVADS. After removal of 4 bases from V and 2 bases from J, the junction contained 5 bases not matched to a gene. This CDR3 is 15 amino acids long. The CDR3 sequence is CASSFWGGNQNTLYF. The DNA read from the CDR3 is TGTGCCAGCAGTTTCTGGGGGGGGAATCAAAAC.

This clone was detected a few times. Gene and germline names: mouse. Coverage ceases 4 residues before the CDR3 finishes, and the germline J gene fills in the end. The chain employs TRBV19 and TRBJ1-2; D is undetermined. V dropped 5 bases and J dropped 0 bases, with 8 bases sitting between them. CDR3 size: 13 residues. Germline lookup yields CDR1 FNHDT and CDR2 SITEND (reference sequence). CDR3 sequence reads: CASRNKTNSDYTF. Partial CDR3 DNA: TGTGCCAGCAGGAACAAAACAAACTCC.

This clone was recorded a few times. Mouse names are used for the genes. The read is 4 residues too short to cover the CDR3 end, so that end is filled in from the germline J gene. The chain combines TRBV13-1 with TRBJ2-1; possibly TRBD1 for D (6 bases). Trimming pared 2 bases from V and 1 base from J, leaving 13 bases between. Germline assignment: CDR1 NSHNY and CDR2 SYGAGN. The CDR3 consists of 16 residues. CDR3 sequence reads: CASSELTGTNYAEQFF. The DNA read from the CDR3 is TGTGCCAGCAGTGAGCTGACCGGGACAAACTATGCT.

As for this clone: The germline and genes are mouse ones. The CDR3 goes on 4 residues after the read ends, and that part is filled in from the germline J gene. V is TRBV1 and J is TRBJ2-5; 8 bases align to TRBD2. Looked up from germline, CDR1 is NSQYPW and CDR2 is LRSPGD (reference sequence). The CDR3 is made up of 15 amino acids. The sequenced part of the CDR3 DNA is TGCACCTGCAGTGCAGATCGTCTGGGGGGAGAC. Its translation: CTCSADRLGGD. The CDR3 in its entirety is CTCSADRLGGDTQYF.